This T cell receptor (beta chain) appears in the sequencing data of a study of Ad26.COV2.S vaccination and SARS-CoV-2 variants. Study background: The donor participated in the COV1001 trial, in its Ad26.COV2.S arm. Notes on the study in general: Estimates derived from TCR breadth and depth analyses may have underestimated total T cell responses. Vaccinated individuals (as opposed to placebo recipients) had higher spike-specific TCR breadth.

Profiled with immunoSEQ multiplex PCR; TCRdb holds only in-frame clones, not every one. The sample records more than 250,000 clones, 80% to 90% being singletons. Treatment specified: around 19 received Ad26.COV2.S at low or high dose, single or two shots; 5 received placebo; per-sample allocation not given. Specimens were obtained on day 63 following the first vaccine or placebo injection. This clone has more than one count but fewer than ten. The antigen is not known. V lost 4 bases, J lost 2 bases, and 5 bases stayed unmatched. This CDR3 contains 14 residues. Looked up from germline, CDR1 is SGHTS and CDR2 is YDEGEE.

The sequence came from a person aged 18 to 59 who received the Ad26.COV2.S COVID-19 vaccine or a placebo. The J gene is TRBJ1-1, the V gene TRBV5-8; 7 bases map to TRBD1. The specimen was peripheral blood, collected in a trial of Ad26.COV2.S vaccine versus placebo. For the CDR3, the DNA is TGTGCCAGCAGCGCGGGACAGATAAACACTGAAGCTTTCTTT. Protein sequence: CASSAGQINTEAFF.